Below are 29 T cell receptor beta chains sequenced from a single sample in a study of STAT5B mutations in CD4+ large granular lymphocyte leukemia. The repertoire was sequenced with immunoSEQ multiplex PCR; TCRdb's copy has only in-frame clones and lacks some. The profile shows around 47,000 clones, more than 65% of them singletons. The sequenced sample was CD4+ T cells from blood buffy coats. Receptor source: a human donor in good health.

The CDR3 region is CASSLGAGGGNTEAFF. The CDR3 DNA reads as TGTGCCAGCAGCTTGGGCGCAGGAGGGGGGAACACTGAAGCTTTCTTT. V is TRBV5-4 and J is TRBJ1-1; D might be TRBD1 (6 bases). The CDR3 extends over 16 amino acids. CDR1 and CDR2 from the germline V gene are SGHNT and YYREEE (reference sequence). V lost 0 bases and J lost 1, with 13 bases in between.

The chain employs TRBV27 and TRBJ1-6; possibly TRBD1 for D (5 bases). The V and J ends lost 2 bases and 6 bases respectively, with 11 bases between them. CDR1 and CDR2 (germline): MNHEY, SMNVEV (reference sequence). The CDR3 sequence is 15 residues long. CDR3 coding DNA: TGTGCCAGCAGTTTAGACCTCGGGGGTAATTCACCCCTCCACTTT. Protein sequence: CASSLDLGGNSPLHF.

The chain employs TRBV27 and TRBJ1-1, with D possibly matching TRBD1 (5 bases). Trimming removed 7 bases at V and 5 bases at J, with 23 bases between. The germline V gene encodes CDR1 MNHEY and CDR2 SMNVEV (reference sequence). This CDR3 has 16 amino acids. Here the CDR3 reads CASTNPRTGGATEAFF. The CDR3 DNA reads TGTGCCAGCACTAACCCCCGGACGGGGGGAGCAACTGAAGCTTTCTTT.

This clone was recorded once. V usage is TRBV18 and J usage is TRBJ2-7; 7 bases are a match to TRBD2. The CDR3 length is 14 residues. Germline lookup yields CDR1 KGHSH and CDR2 LQKENI. V shed 3 bases and J 3 bases; nucleotides not matched to a gene: 5. Here the CDR3 reads CASSPTSFNYEQYF. CDR3 nucleotides: TGTGCCAGCTCACCGACTAGCTTTAACTACGAGCAGTACTTC.

This chain joins TRBV5-1 and TRBJ1-5; D might be TRBD1 (6 bases). CDR1 is SGHRS and CDR2 is YFSETQ in the germline V gene. V was cut by 4 bases and J by 11 bases, with 22 bases left in between. This CDR3 comprises 15 residues. The CDR3 coding sequence is TGCGCCAGCAGCCTGAGGGGGGTTGGGGCGAAAGCCCAGCATTTT. Its protein is CASSLRGVGAKAQHF.

The rearrangement links TRBV19 to TRBJ2-6, with 7 bases lining up with TRBD1. The CDR3 spans 19 residues. Germline V gene lookup returns CDR1 LNHDA and CDR2 SQIVND (reference sequence). The ends lost 0 bases at V and 4 bases at J; junction bases unmatched: 12. CDR3 sequence reads: CASSIDPQTGLGGANVLTF. The CDR3 DNA is TGTGCCAGTAGTATAGATCCCCAGACAGGGCTAGGAGGGGCCAACGTCCTGACTTTC.

V usage is TRBV5-4 and J usage is TRBJ1-1; 10 bases are a match to TRBD1. Germline lookup yields CDR1 SGHNT and CDR2 YYREEE (reference sequence). The CDR3 runs to 14 residues. Trimming removed 0 bases from V and 6 bases from J; junction bases left unmatched: 2. CDR3 loop: CASSLDDRGPEAFF. In DNA, the CDR3 is TGTGCCAGCAGCTTGGACGACAGGGGGCCTGAAGCTTTCTTT.

This chain connects TRBV21-1 to TRBJ1-3; TRBD1 was called by the table and not checked on the DNA. TRBV21-1 is annotated as a pseudogene. The CDR3 loop spans 17 amino acids. The DNA of the CDR3 is TGTGCCAGCAGCAAAGCCGTGACAGGGTGGCTTGGAAACACCATATATTTT. It is translated as CASSKAVTGWLGNTIYF.

In this sample, this clone turned up a few times. The V call is TRBV27, the J call TRBJ1-5; D gene uncertain. Trimming removed 10 bases at V and 7 bases at J, with 20 bases between. The CDR3 loop spans 14 amino acids. Germline assignment: CDR1 MNHEY and CDR2 SMNVEV (reference sequence). The CDR3 DNA sequence: TGTGCCACCCAAAGCGGTAGGCTGGGACAGCCCCAGCATTTT. It yields the protein CATQSGRLGQPQHF.

The CDR3 sequence is CASSLGGSYTGELFF. CDR3 DNA sequence: TGCGCCAGCAGCTTGGGGGGGAGTTACACCGGGGAGCTGTTTTTT. The V and J genes are TRBV5-1 and TRBJ2-2, with D possibly called TRBD1 or TRBD2 (5 bases each). Trimming took off 0 bases at V and 3 bases at J, with 9 bases between the two ends. This CDR3 has 15 amino acids. Looked up from germline, CDR1 is SGHRS and CDR2 is YFSETQ.

The gene calls are TRBV4-1 and TRBJ1-5, with 11 bases fitting TRBD1. V lost 4 bases, J lost 4 bases, and 6 bases stayed unmatched. The CDR3 is made up of 16 amino acids. Germline CDR1 MGHRA, CDR2 YSYEKL. The CDR3 spells CASSRTGTGGNQPQHF. For the CDR3, the DNA is TGCGCCAGCAGCCGGACCGGGACAGGGGGAAATCAGCCCCAGCATTTT.

The genes are TRBV5-1 and TRBJ1-6, with a weak D call TRBD1 (6 bases). Looked up from germline, CDR1 is SGHRS and CDR2 is YFSETQ. The CDR3 is made up of 14 amino acids. V lost 4 bases and J lost 6, with 11 bases in between. As DNA, the CDR3 is TGCGCCAGCAGCCCACTAGGGGGTAATTCACCCCTCCACTTT. Its translation: CASSPLGGNSPLHF.

This rearrangement joins TRBV9 to TRBJ2-3, with a tentative D call TRBD1 (6 bases). CDR1 is SGDLS, CDR2 YYNGEE, per germline. With 0 bases removed from V and 5 bases from J, the gap between germline ends came to 13 bases. CDR3 length: 15 residues. DNA of the CDR3: TGTGCCAGCAGCGTAGCCCCCAGGGACAAAGATACGCAGTATTTT. It translates to CASSVAPRDKDTQYF.

This chain connects TRBV15 to TRBJ2-3, with D possibly being TRBD1 (6 bases). V dropped 0 bases and J dropped 8 bases, with 21 bases sitting between them. CDR1 and CDR2 from the germline V gene are LNHNV and YYDKDF (reference sequence). The CDR3 contains 17 residues. The CDR3 coding sequence is TGTGCCACCAGCAGAGACCAACGCCGGGCCGCAGGGGCTACGCAGTATTTT. Translation gives CATSRDQRRAAGATQYF.

This chain joins TRBV7-3 and TRBJ1-1; the D is unclear. Looked up from germline, CDR1 is SGHTA and CDR2 is FQGTGA. This CDR3 is built from 13 residues. Trimming cost V 4 bases and J 1 base, with 7 bases left between them. CDR3 nucleotide sequence: TGTGCCAGCAGCTCGAGCCCGAACACTGAAGCTTTCTTT. This translates into CASSSSPNTEAFF.

This rearrangement joins TRBV7-9 to TRBJ1-2, with D possibly being TRBD1 (5 bases). The CDR3 runs 13 residues. CDR1 and CDR2 (germline): SEHNR, FQNEAQ (reference sequence). V was cut by 3 bases and J by 3 bases, with 8 bases left in between. CDR3 amino acids: CASSLTDYYGYTF. In DNA, the CDR3 is TGTGCCAGCAGCTTGACAGACTACTATGGCTACACCTTC. The variable domain in full, with the rest retrieved from reference TRBV7-9 and TRBJ1-2, is DTGVSQNPRHKITKRGQNVTFRCDPISEHNRLYWYRQTLGQGPEFLTYFQNEAQLEKSRLLSDRFSAERPKGSFSTLEIQRTEQGDSAMYLCASSLTDYYGYTFGSGTRLTVV.

This rearrangement joins TRBV6-1 to TRBJ2-3; perhaps TRBD2 as D (6 bases). The CDR3 loop spans 16 amino acids. The V end was cut by 4 bases, the J end by 1 base, with 15 bases between. The germline V gene has CDR1 MNHNS and CDR2 SASEGT. The chain's CDR3 is CASSGPRSGRTDTQYF. DNA of the CDR3: TGTGCCAGCAGTGGGCCGAGGAGCGGGCGCACAGATACGCAGTATTTT.

Only one count was recorded for this clone. The chain uses TRBV6-1 and TRBJ1-2, with 12 bases that match TRBD1. V lost 3 bases to trimming and J lost 8 bases; unmatched junction nucleotides: 7. Germline CDR1 MNHNS, CDR2 SASEGT. The CDR3 contains 15 residues. The CDR3 bases are TGTGCCAGCAGTGACCGGGGACAGGGGGCGGGCGGCTACACCTTC. Translated, it gives CASSDRGQGAGGYTF.

V gene TRBV29-1 combines with J gene TRBJ2-5, with 14 bases lining up with TRBD2. This CDR3 spans 14 amino acids. CDR1 and CDR2 from the germline V gene are SQVTM and ANQGSEA. The CDR3 reads CRTGTSGGQETQYF. Here the CDR3 DNA reads TGCAGGACCGGGACTAGCGGGGGCCAAGAGACCCAGTACTTC.

The rearrangement links TRBV7-3 to TRBJ1-2, with 7 bases that match TRBD1. The CDR3 covers 14 residues. With 2 bases clipped from V and 4 bases from J, the junction kept 4 bases outside the gene matches. CDR1 SGHTA and CDR2 FQGTGA come from the germline V gene. The DNA of the CDR3 is TGTGCCAGCAGCTTAGGGGACAGTTCCTATGGCTACACCTTC. Encoded protein: CASSLGDSSYGYTF.

This clone came up a few times. The chain combines TRBV30 with TRBJ1-1; D is undetermined. The length of the CDR3 is 14 residues. The germline gives CDR1 GTSNPN, CDR2 SVGIG (reference sequence). The V gene lost 0 bases and the J gene lost 1 base, with 9 bases spanning the gap. The CDR3 protein is CAWSVLMRNTEAFF. The CDR3 DNA reads TGTGCCTGGAGTGTACTTATGAGGAACACTGAAGCTTTCTTT.

This clone was counted once. This chain links TRBV7-9 with TRBJ1-1; D gene ambiguous. Looked up from germline, CDR1 is SEHNR and CDR2 is FQNEAQ (reference sequence). The CDR3 is made up of 14 amino acids. Trimming stripped 5 bases from V and 2 bases from J, with 12 bases between. The CDR3 region has the DNA TGTGCCAGCAGCCTACTTCACGGAAACACTGAAGCTTTCTTT. Translated, it gives CASSLLHGNTEAFF.

V usage is TRBV5-6 and J usage is TRBJ1-4; the D is unclear. Per the germline V gene, CDR1 is SGHDT and CDR2 is YYEEEE. CDR3 size: 14 residues. The ends were cut back, 1 base at V and 7 bases at J, with 11 bases in the middle. CDR3 in DNA: TGTGCCAGCAGCTTGTGGGTGATGAGTGAAAAACTGTTTTTT. Translated, it gives CASSLWVMSEKLFF.

J is TRBJ2-7 and V is TRBV15; no clear D gene. The CDR3 loop spans 15 amino acids. The ends were cut back, 0 bases at V and 3 bases at J, with 12 bases in the middle. Germline CDR1 reads LNHNV; CDR2 reads YYDKDF (reference sequence). DNA of the CDR3: TGTGCCACCAGCAGAGATCGAATAGGGTTCTACGAGCAGTACTTC. The encoded protein is CATSRDRIGFYEQYF.

This chain links TRBV5-1 with TRBJ2-5; possibly TRBD1 for D (6 bases). The CDR3 sequence is 15 residues long. V was clipped by 0 bases and J by 4 bases, with 13 bases between them. Germline V gene lookup returns CDR1 SGHRS and CDR2 YFSETQ. The CDR3 sequence: CASSLGDIGGETQYF. For the CDR3, the DNA is TGCGCCAGCAGCTTGGGTGACATAGGGGGAGAGACCCAGTACTTC.

In regard to this clone: Other DNA variants within this sample encode the same CDR3. The rearrangement joins TRBV5-4 to TRBJ2-3; perhaps TRBD2 as D (5 bases). V was cut by 1 base and J by 6 bases, with 6 bases left in between. There are 12 residues in the CDR3. The V gene's germline CDR1 is SGHNT and CDR2 YYREEE (reference sequence). The CDR3: CASSLWEDTQYF. The CDR3 coding sequence is TGTGCCAGCAGCTTGTGGGAGGATACGCAGTATTTT.

The chain recombines TRBV19 with TRBJ1-1; D perhaps matches TRBD1 (6 bases). Per germline, CDR1 LNHDA and CDR2 SQIVND (reference sequence). Trimming removed 7 bases at V and 5 bases at J, with 20 bases between. CDR3 length: 15 amino acids. The CDR3 nucleotides are TGTGCCAGTATCCCATCCGGGGGGGCGAGGACTGAAGCTTTCTTT. Amino acids: CASIPSGGARTEAFF. Full variable domain (missing parts from reference TRBV19 and TRBJ1-1): DGGITQSPKYLFRKEGQNVTLSCEQNLNHDAMYWYRQDPGQGLRLIYYSQIVNDFQKGDIAEGYSVSREKKESFPLTVTSAQKNPTAFYLCASIPSGGARTEAFFGQGTRLTVV.

The chain uses TRBV30 and TRBJ2-3; D is possibly TRBD1 (6 bases). CDR1 GTSNPN and CDR2 SVGIG come from the germline V gene (reference sequence). CDR3 length equals 15 residues. Deletions cut 2 bases from V and 4 bases from J, with 16 bases between. This chain's CDR3 is CAWSTTGSRADTQYF. The CDR3 DNA sequence: TGTGCCTGGAGTACAACAGGGAGTAGGGCAGATACGCAGTATTTT.

This chain uses TRBV19 with TRBJ2-3; possibly TRBD2 for D (7 bases). Trimming took 2 bases from V and 3 from J, leaving 12 bases between them. Germline CDR1 LNHDA, CDR2 SQIVND (reference sequence). The CDR3 loop spans 15 amino acids. The CDR3 protein is CASSIRRGRTDTQYF. The DNA of the CDR3 is TGTGCCAGTAGTATACGGCGGGGGCGGACAGATACGCAGTATTTT.